The 6 T cell receptor beta chains listed next were all sequenced from one sample in a study of T cells after yellow fever vaccination. TCRdb processed the 5' RACE reads anew with MiXCR; each CDR3 protein has one entry. The table has about 340,000 distinct CDR3 sequences, about 9.5% seen once. The material was PBMCs, obtained on the day of the first yellow fever vaccination. These receptors all stem from a man aged 18 to 30 who received the YFV17D yellow fever vaccine.

This chain uses TRBV5-1 with TRBJ2-7, with 8 positions matching TRBD1. CDR3 size: 16 residues. After removal of 0 bases from V and 1 base from J, the junction contained 6 bases not matched to a gene. Germline CDR1 SGHRS, CDR2 YFSETQ. Here the CDR3 DNA reads TGCGCCAGCAGCTTGGCGGTGGACAGGGTATCCTACGAGCAGTACTTC. This encodes CASSLAVDRVSYEQYF.

The chain employs TRBV20-1 and TRBJ2-3, with unresolved D. The ends were cut back, 4 bases at V and 0 bases at J, with 14 bases in the middle. This CDR3 has 15 residues. The germline V gene encodes CDR1 DFQATT and CDR2 SNEGSKA (reference sequence). CDR3 sequence reads: CSAIAPRDSTDTQYF. CDR3 nucleotides: TGCAGTGCTATCGCGCCCCGCGACAGCACAGATACGCAGTATTTT.

This clonotype was detected only a few times. V and J are TRBV5-1 and TRBJ2-6; D is unclear. V was trimmed by 1 base and J by 2 bases, leaving 13 bases between them. The CDR3 sequence is 17 residues long. The V gene's germline CDR1 is SGHRS and CDR2 YFSETQ. CDR3 residues: CASSLFGLQAGANVLTF. The CDR3 nucleotides are TGCGCCAGCAGCTTGTTCGGTCTTCAGGCTGGGGCCAACGTCCTGACTTTC.

The chain links TRBV6-2 or TRBV6-3 to TRBJ1-5, with D unresolved. With 7 bases removed from V and 3 bases from J, the gap between germline ends came to 13 bases. This CDR3 region has 14 residues. The germline gives CDR1 MNHEY, CDR2 SVGEGT. DNA for the CDR3: TGTGCCAGCACCCCACCGGGGTTCAATCAGCCCCAGCATTTT. This encodes CASTPPGFNQPQHF.

CDR3 in amino acids: CASSFAGGPIGELFF. The CDR3 DNA follows: TGTGCCAGCAGCTTCGCGGGGGGGCCTATCGGGGAGCTGTTTTTT. The V call is TRBV7-8, the J call TRBJ2-2; 9 positions match TRBD2. The CDR3 is 15 amino acids. Germline CDR1 and CDR2: SGHVS and FQNEAQ. V was pared by 3 bases and J by 7 bases, with 6 bases of the junction left unmatched. The full variable domain, its missing parts supplied by reference TRBV7-8 and TRBJ2-2, is GAGVSQSPRYKVAKRGQDVALRCDPISGHVSLFWYQQALGQGPEFLTYFQNEAQLDKSGLPSDRFFAERPEGSVSTLKIQRTQQEDSAVYLCASSFAGGPIGELFFGEGSRLTVL.

This clonotype was observed many times. The rearrangement uses TRBV4-1 and TRBJ2-1; the match to TRBD2 covers 13 bases. CDR1 and CDR2 from the germline V gene are MGHRA and YSYEKL. After removal of 0 bases from V and 10 bases from J, the junction contained 6 bases not matched to a gene. The CDR3 sequence is 16 residues long. CDR3 DNA sequence: TGCGCCAGCAGCCAAGATGGAACTAGCGGGGGGGAGGAGCAGTTCTTC. This sequence encodes CASSQDGTSGGEEQFF.